The T cell receptor beta chain under discussion was sequenced for a study of OX40 agonist ivuxolimab in advanced cancers. The overall study: While on treatment, patients had intravenous ivuxolimab at 0.01 to 10 mg/kg every 2 weeks. Every patient in dose escalation had hepatocellular carcinoma, melanoma, renal cell or head and neck cancer.

Germline V CDR1 and CDR2: MNHNS, SASEGT. Trimming pared 5 bases from V and 3 bases from J, leaving 2 bases between. CDR3 length: 10 amino acids. TCRdb keeps only in-frame clones here, not all; method: immunoSEQ multiplex PCR. The table includes about 28,000 clones, about 88% detected once. Remarks on this clone: Antigen unknown.

Overall study results and limits: Within 6 weeks, CD4+ and CD8+ blood T cells expanded clonally at 0.1 to 3.0 mg/kg.

The TCR was taken from an adult with an advanced solid tumor such as melanoma, head and neck, liver or kidney cancer. The sample was CD4+ or CD8+ T cells sorted from blood, taken in a trial of the OX40 agonist ivuxolimab. The rearrangement links TRBV6-1 to TRBJ2-7; D not resolved. CDR3 residues: CASSNYEQYF. CDR3 coding DNA: TGTGCCAGCAGTAACTACGAGCAGTACTTC.